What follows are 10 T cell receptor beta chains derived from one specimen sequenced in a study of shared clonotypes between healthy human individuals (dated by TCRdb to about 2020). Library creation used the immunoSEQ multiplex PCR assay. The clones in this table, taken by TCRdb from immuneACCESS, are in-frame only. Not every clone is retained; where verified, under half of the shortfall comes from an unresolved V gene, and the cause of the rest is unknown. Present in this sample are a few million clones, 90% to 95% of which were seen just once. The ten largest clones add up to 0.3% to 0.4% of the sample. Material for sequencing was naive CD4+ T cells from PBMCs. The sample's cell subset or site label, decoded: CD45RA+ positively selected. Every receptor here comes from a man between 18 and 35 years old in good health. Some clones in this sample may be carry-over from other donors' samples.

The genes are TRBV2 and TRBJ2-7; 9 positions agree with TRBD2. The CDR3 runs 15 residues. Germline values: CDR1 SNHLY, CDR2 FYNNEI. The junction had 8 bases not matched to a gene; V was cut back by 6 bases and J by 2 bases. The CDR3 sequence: CASRPYGLATYEQYF. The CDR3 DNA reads TGTGCCAGCAGGCCTTACGGACTAGCGACCTACGAGCAGTACTTC.

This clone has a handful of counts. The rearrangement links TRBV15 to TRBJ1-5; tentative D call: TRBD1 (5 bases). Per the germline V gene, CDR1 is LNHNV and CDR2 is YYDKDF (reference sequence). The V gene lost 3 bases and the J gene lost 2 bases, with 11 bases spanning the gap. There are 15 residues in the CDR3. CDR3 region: CATSSDLGGNQPQHF. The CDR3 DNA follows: TGTGCCACCAGCAGTGATTTAGGGGGCAATCAGCCCCAGCATTTT.

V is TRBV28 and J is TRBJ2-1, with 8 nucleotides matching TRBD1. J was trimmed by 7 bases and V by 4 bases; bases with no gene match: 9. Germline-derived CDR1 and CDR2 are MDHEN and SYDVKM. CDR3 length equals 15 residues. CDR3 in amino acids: CASSSPGQVGNEQFF. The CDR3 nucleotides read TGTGCCAGCAGTTCGCCGGGACAGGTCGGTAATGAGCAGTTCTTC.

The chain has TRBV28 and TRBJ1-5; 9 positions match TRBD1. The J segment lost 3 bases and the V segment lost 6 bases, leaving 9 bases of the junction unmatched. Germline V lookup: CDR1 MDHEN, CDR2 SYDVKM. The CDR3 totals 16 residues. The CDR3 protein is CASSSIDRGNNQPQHF. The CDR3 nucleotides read TGTGCCAGCAGCTCGATTGACAGGGGGAACAATCAGCCCCAGCATTTT.

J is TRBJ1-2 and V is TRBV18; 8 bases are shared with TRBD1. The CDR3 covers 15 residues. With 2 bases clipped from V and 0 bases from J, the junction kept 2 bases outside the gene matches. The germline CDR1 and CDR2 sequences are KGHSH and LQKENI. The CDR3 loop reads CASSPGQGSNYGYTF. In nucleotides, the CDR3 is TGTGCCAGCTCACCAGGACAGGGCTCTAACTATGGCTACACCTTC.

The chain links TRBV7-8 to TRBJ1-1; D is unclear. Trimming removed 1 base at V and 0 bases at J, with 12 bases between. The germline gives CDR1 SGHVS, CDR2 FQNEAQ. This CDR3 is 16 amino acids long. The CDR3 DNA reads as TGTGCCAGCAGCTTAGAGGGCGGCACAGTGAACACTGAAGCTTTCTTT. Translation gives CASSLEGGTVNTEAFF.

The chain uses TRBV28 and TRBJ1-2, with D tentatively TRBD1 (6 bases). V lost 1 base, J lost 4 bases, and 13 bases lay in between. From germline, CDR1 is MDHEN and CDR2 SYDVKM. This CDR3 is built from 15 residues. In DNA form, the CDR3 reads TGTGCCAGCAGTTTATACAGGGTTTTGGGCTATGGCTACACCTTC. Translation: CASSLYRVLGYGYTF.

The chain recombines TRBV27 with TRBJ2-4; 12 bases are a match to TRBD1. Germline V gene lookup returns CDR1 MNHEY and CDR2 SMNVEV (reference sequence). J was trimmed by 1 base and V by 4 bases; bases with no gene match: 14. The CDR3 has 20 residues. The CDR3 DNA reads TGTGCCAGCAGTTCGGTGGGACAGGGGGCACAATGGGTGGCCAAAAACATTCAGTACTTC. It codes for CASSSVGQGAQWVAKNIQYF.

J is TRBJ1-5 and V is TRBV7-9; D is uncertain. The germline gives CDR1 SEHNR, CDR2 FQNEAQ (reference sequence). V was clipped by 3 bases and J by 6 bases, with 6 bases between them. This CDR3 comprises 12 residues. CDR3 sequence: CASSFVSQPQHF. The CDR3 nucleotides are TGTGCCAGCAGCTTCGTCTCTCAGCCCCAGCATTTT.

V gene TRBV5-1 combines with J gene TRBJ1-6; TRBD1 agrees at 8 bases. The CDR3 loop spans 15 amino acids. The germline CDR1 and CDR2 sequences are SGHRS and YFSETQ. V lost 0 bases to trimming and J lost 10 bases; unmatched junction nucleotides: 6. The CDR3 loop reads CASSLGGTGTSPLHF. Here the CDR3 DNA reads TGCGCCAGCAGCTTGGGCGGGACAGGCACCTCACCCCTCCACTTT. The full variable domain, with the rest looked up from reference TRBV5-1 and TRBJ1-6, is KAGVTQTPRYLIKTRGQQVTLSCSPISGHRSVSWYQQTPGQGLQFLFEYFSETQRNKGNFPGRFSGRQFSNSRSEMNVSTLELGDSALYLCASSLGGTGTSPLHFGNGTRLTVT.